Listed below are T cell receptor beta chains from one sample, sequenced in a study of OX40 agonist ivuxolimab in advanced cancers. Assay used: immunoSEQ multiplex PCR; TCRdb lists only in-frame clones, some missing. The table shows nearly 25,000 clones, with under 95% occurring only once. The input for sequencing was CD4+ or CD8+ T cells sorted from blood, taken in a trial of the OX40 agonist ivuxolimab. Receptors were obtained from an adult with an advanced solid tumor such as melanoma, head and neck, liver or kidney cancer. Both conserved end residues are part of each CDR3. The order of the fields is CDR3 DNA, CDR3 protein, clone size, CDR3 length, V gene, D gene, J gene. D genes are given only for firm matches. The size field is filled for only some rows; it gives once, few, many or a size class.

DNA: TGTGCCAGCAGCATACAGGGCTTCACTGAAGCTTTCTTT; CDR3: CASSIQGFTEAFF; size: NA; length: 13; V: TRBV16; D: NA; J: TRBJ1-1
DNA: TGTGCCAGCAGTTACTCGGGGGGTAGTATCGATGAGCAGTTCTTC; CDR3: CASSYSGGSIDEQFF; size: NA; length: 15; V: TRBV6-5; D: NA; J: TRBJ2-1
DNA: TGTGCCAGCAGCTTTATCGAACAGGGATCTGAGCAGTTCTTC; CDR3: CASSFIEQGSEQFF; size: once; length: 14; V: TRBV7-3; D: NA; J: TRBJ2-1
DNA: TGCAGTGCTAGCTTCTTTAGTGAAGCTTTCTTT; CDR3: CSASFFSEAFF; size: NA; length: 11; V: TRBV20-1; D: NA; J: TRBJ1-1
DNA: TGTGCAAGTCGCTTTGCTGGAAGACGTTCCTACAATGAGCAGTTCTTC; CDR3: CASRFAGRRSYNEQFF; size: once; length: 16; V: TRBV12-2; D: NA; J: TRBJ2-1
DNA: TGTGCCAGCAGTGAATCGGCTAGCGGGTACAATGAGCAGTTCTTC; CDR3: CASSESASGYNEQFF; size: once; length: 15; V: TRBV25-1; D: TRBD2; J: TRBJ2-1
DNA: TGTGCCAGCAGCTTACCAGATCAGCCCCAGCATTTT; CDR3: CASSLPDQPQHF; size: NA; length: 12; V: TRBV7-2; D: NA; J: TRBJ1-5
DNA: TGTGCCAGCAGTTGGCTAGCGGGAACGGACATTCAGTACTTC; CDR3: CASSWLAGTDIQYF; size: NA; length: 14; V: TRBV6-6; D: TRBD2; J: TRBJ2-4
DNA: TGCGCCAGCAGCCCGACAGGGGATCAGCCCCAGCATTTT; CDR3: CASSPTGDQPQHF; size: NA; length: 13; V: TRBV10-2; D: TRBD1; J: TRBJ1-5
DNA: TGTGCCAGCAGCGTAGCGGGACAGGCTGAAAAACTGTTTTTT; CDR3: CASSVAGQAEKLFF; size: NA; length: 14; V: TRBV7-9; D: TRBD1; J: TRBJ1-4
DNA: TGTGCCAGCAGCCCCACGGGGGGGGATTTCGATACGGACATTCAGTACTTC; CDR3: CASSPTGGDFDTDIQYF; size: NA; length: 17; V: TRBV11-2; D: TRBD2; J: TRBJ2-4
DNA: TGTGCCTGGAGTCCGGCTAGCGGAGAGACCCAGTACTTC; CDR3: CAWSPASGETQYF; size: NA; length: 13; V: TRBV30; D: TRBD2; J: TRBJ2-5
DNA: TGTGCCAGCAGCGCCCCATCCGTTGTAGATACGCAGTATTTT; CDR3: CASSAPSVVDTQYF; size: once; length: 14; V: TRBV7-9; D: NA; J: TRBJ2-3
DNA: TGCAGCGTTGAGGCTAGCGGGTCCACAGATACGCAGTATTTT; CDR3: CSVEASGSTDTQYF; size: NA; length: 14; V: TRBV29-1; D: TRBD2; J: TRBJ2-3
DNA: TGCGCCAGCAGCTTGCGACAGGGGTACACAGATACGCAGTATTTT; CDR3: CASSLRQGYTDTQYF; size: NA; length: 15; V: TRBV5-1; D: TRBD1; J: TRBJ2-3
DNA: TGCGCCAGCAGCTTGGTTCTAGCGGGGGGCTGGTTGTTCTTC; CDR3: CASSLVLAGGWLFF; size: NA; length: 14; V: TRBV5-1; D: TRBD2; J: TRBJ2-1